The entry below describes one T cell receptor beta chain. The method was immunoSEQ multiplex PCR; TCRdb's version includes in-frame clones alone and lacks a portion of them. The data contain about 150,000 clones, roughly 90% of them singletons. V was pared by 5 bases and J by 7 bases, with 18 bases between. Germline V lookup: CDR1 MNHEY, CDR2 SMNVEV (reference sequence). The CDR3 has 15 amino acids. These data belong to a study of blood T cell repertoires in COVID-19. Study-level information: The United States, Italy and Spain provided the acute and convalescent COVID-19 samples. The analysed material was cDNA or gDNA that came from T cells, B-cell-depleted T cells, or PBMCs.

Material for sequencing was peripheral blood. The TCR originated in a man in his fifties or sixties with active or convalescent COVID-19. This chain links TRBV27 with TRBJ2-1, with D possibly matching TRBD1 (6 bases). This CDR3 is CASSPSSTGSNEQFF. DNA of the CDR3: TGTGCCAGCAGTCCGAGCAGCACAGGGAGTAATGAGCAGTTCTTC.